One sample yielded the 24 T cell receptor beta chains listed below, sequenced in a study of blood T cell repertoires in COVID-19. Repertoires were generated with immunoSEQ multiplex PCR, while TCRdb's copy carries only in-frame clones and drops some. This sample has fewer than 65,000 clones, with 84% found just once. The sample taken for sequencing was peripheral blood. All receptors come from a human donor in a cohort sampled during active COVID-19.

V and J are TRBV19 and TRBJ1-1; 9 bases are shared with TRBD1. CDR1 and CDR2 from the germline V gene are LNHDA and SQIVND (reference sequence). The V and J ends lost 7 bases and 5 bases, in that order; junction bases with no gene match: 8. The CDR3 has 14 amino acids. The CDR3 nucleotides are TGTGCCAGTACTACGGGGGACAGGGTGACTGAAGCTTTCTTT. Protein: CASTTGDRVTEAFF.

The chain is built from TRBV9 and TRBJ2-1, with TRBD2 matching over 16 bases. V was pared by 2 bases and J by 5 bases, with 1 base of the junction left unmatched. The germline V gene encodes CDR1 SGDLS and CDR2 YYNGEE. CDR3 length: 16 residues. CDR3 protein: CASSVGLAGGDNEQFF. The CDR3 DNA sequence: TGTGCCAGCAGCGTGGGACTAGCGGGAGGGGACAATGAGCAGTTCTTC. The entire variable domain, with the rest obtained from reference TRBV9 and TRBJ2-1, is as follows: DSGVTQTPKHLITATGQRVTLRCSPRSGDLSVYWYQQSLDQGLQFLIQYYNGEERAKGNILERFSAQQFPDLHSELNLSSLELGDSALYFCASSVGLAGGDNEQFFGPGTRLTVL.

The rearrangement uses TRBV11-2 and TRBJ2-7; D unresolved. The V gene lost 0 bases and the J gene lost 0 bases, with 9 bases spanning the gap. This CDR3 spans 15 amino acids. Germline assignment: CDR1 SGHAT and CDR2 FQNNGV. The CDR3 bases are TGTGCCAGCAGCTTAGAACACATCAGCTCCTACGAGCAGTACTTC. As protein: CASSLEHISSYEQYF. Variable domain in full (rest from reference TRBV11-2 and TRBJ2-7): EAGVAQSPRYKIIEKRQSVAFWCNPISGHATLYWYQQILGQGPKLLIQFQNNGVVDDSQLPKDRFSAERLKGVDSTLKIQPAKLEDSAVYLCASSLEHISSYEQYFGPGTRLTVT.

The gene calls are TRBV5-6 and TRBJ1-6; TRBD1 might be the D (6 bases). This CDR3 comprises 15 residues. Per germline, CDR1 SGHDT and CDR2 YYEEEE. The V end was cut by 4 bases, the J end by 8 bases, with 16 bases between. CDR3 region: CASSPAAGVDSPLHF. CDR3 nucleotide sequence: TGTGCCAGCAGCCCGGCGGCAGGGGTGGATTCACCCCTCCACTTT.

CDR3 in amino acids: CATTGGWSGELFF. The CDR3 nucleotides read TGTGCCACCACGGGGGGCTGGTCCGGGGAGCTGTTTTTT. The chain has TRBV24-1 and TRBJ2-2; weak D call: TRBD2 (7 bases). V lost 8 bases and J 6 bases, leaving 12 bases between the germline ends. CDR1 and CDR2 from the germline V gene are KGHDR and SFDVKD. This CDR3 contains 13 residues.

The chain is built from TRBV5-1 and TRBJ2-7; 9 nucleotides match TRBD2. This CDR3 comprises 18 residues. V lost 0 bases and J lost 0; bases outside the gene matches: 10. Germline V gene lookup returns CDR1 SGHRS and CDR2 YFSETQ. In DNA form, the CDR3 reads TGCGCCAGCAGCTTGGGAGGTGGACTAGCGAAAAGCTCCTACGAGCAGTACTTC. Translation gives CASSLGGGLAKSSYEQYF.

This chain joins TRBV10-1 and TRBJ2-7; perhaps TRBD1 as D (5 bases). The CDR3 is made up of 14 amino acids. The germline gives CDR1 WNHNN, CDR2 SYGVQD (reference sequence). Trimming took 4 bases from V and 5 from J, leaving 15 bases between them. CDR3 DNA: TGCGCCAGCAGTGCACCAGGGCCCGGCAACGAGCAGTACTTC. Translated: CASSAPGPGNEQYF.

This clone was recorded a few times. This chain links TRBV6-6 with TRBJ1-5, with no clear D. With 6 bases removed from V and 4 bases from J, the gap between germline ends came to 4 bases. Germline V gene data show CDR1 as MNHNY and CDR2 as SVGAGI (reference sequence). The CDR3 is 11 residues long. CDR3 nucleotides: TGTGCCAGCAGCGAGAATCAGCCCCAGCATTTT. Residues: CASSENQPQHF.

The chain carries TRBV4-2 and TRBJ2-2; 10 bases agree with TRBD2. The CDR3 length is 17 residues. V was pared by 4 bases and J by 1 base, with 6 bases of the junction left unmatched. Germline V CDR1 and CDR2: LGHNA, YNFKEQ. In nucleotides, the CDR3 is TGTGCCAGCAGCCCTCGCCTAGCGGGAGTGAACACCGGGGAGCTGTTTTTT. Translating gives CASSPRLAGVNTGELFF.

The CDR3 nucleotides are TGTGCCAGTAGATCAGGGGCCTTCTCTGGAAACACCATATATTTT. This codes for CASRSGAFSGNTIYF. This rearrangement joins TRBV19 to TRBJ1-3; perhaps TRBD1 as D (6 bases). Trimming cost V 6 bases and J 0 bases, with 12 bases left between them. The CDR3 has 15 residues. The V gene's germline CDR1 is LNHDA and CDR2 SQIVND (reference sequence).

The CDR3 region is CASSVEDYSGNTIYF. Written as DNA, the CDR3 is TGTGCCAGCAGCGTAGAAGACTACTCTGGAAACACCATATATTTT. The chain employs TRBV9 and TRBJ1-3, with D hard to call. This CDR3 spans 15 amino acids. V dropped 0 bases and J dropped 0 bases, with 7 bases sitting between them. Germline V gene data show CDR1 as SGDLS and CDR2 as YYNGEE.

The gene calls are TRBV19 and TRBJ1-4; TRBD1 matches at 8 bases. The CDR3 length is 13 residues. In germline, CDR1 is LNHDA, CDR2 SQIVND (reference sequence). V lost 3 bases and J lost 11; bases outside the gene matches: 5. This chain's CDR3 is CASSMQGAPKLFF. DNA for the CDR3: TGTGCCAGTAGTATGCAGGGGGCGCCGAAACTGTTTTTT.

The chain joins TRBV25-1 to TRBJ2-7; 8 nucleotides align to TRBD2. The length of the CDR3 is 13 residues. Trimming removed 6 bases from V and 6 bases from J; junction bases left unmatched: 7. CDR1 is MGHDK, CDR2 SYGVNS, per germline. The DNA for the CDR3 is TGTGCCAGCAGCTCGGGACTAGTTGTCGAGCAGTACTTC. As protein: CASSSGLVVEQYF.

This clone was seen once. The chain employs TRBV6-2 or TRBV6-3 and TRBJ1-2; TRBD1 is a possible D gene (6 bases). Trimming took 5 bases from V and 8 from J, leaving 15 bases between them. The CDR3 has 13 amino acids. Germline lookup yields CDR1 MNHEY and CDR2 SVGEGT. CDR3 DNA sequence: TGTGCCAGCAGTGGGGGCCTGCAGGCGGGCTACACCTTC. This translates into CASSGGLQAGYTF.

This chain's CDR3 is CASSLVLDSTQYF. CDR3 DNA: TGTGCCAGCAGCTTGGTGCTAGACTCGACCCAGTACTTC. J is TRBJ2-5 and V is TRBV5-8, with D hard to call. The V gene's germline CDR1 is SGHTS and CDR2 YDEGEE. Between the trimmed V and J ends, which lost 0 bases and 7 bases, there was a span of 10 bases. CDR3 size: 13 residues. The whole variable domain, filled in from reference TRBV5-8 and TRBJ2-5, reads EAGVTQSPTHLIKTRGQQATLRCSPISGHTSVYWYQQALGLGLQFLLWYDEGEERNRGNFPPRFSGRQFPNYSSELNVNALELEDSALYLCASSLVLDSTQYFGPGTRLLVL.

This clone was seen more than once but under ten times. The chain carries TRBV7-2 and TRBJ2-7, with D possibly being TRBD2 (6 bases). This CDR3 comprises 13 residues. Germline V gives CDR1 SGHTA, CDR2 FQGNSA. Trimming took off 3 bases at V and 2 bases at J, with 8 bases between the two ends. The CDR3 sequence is CASSFAGTYEQYF. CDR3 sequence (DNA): TGTGCCAGCAGCTTCGCGGGGACCTACGAGCAGTACTTC.

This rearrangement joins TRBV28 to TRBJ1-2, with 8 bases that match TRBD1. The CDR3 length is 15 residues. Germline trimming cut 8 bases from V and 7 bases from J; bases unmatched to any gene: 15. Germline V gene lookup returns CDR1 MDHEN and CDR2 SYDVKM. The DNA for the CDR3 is TGTGCCAGCGTGGGGGCAGGGGGCCCGTCTGTTGGCTACACCTTC. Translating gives CASVGAGGPSVGYTF.

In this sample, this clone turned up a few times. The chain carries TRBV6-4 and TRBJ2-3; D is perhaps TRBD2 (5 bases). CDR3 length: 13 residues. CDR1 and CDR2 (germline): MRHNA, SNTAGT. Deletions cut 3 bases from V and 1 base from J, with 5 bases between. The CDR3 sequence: CASSERGTDTQYF. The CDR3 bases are TGTGCCAGCAGTGAGCGGGGCACAGATACGCAGTATTTT.

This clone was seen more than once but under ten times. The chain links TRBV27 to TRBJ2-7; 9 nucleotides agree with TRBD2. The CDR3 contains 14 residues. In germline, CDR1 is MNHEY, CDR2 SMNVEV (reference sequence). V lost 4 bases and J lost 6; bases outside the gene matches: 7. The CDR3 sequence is CASSYLAGTLEQYF. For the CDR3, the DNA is TGTGCCAGCAGTTACCTAGCGGGGACTCTCGAGCAGTACTTC.

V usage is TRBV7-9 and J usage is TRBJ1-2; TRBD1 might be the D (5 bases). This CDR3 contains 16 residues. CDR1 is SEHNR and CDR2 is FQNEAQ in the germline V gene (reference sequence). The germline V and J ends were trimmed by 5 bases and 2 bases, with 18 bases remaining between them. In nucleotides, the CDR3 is TGTGCCAGCAGCCCGCCGCCCACGACAGCCAACTATGGCTACACCTTC. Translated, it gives CASSPPPTTANYGYTF. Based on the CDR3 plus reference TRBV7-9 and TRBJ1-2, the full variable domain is DTGVSQNPRHKITKRGQNVTFRCDPISEHNRLYWYRQTLGQGPEFLTYFQNEAQLEKSRLLSDRFSAERPKGSFSTLEIQRTEQGDSAMYLCASSPPPTTANYGYTFGSGTRLTVV.

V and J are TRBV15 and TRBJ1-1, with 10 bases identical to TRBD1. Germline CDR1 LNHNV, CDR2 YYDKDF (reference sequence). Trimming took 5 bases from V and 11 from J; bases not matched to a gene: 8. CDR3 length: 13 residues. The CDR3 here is CATSGDRGSRAFF. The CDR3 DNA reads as TGTGCCACCAGCGGGGACAGGGGCTCCCGGGCTTTCTTT.

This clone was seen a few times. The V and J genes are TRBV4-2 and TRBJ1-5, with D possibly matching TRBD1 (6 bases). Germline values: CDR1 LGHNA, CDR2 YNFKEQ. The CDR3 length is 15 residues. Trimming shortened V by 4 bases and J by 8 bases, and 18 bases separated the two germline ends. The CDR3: CASSLQPGTREPQHF. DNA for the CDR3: TGTGCCAGCAGCCTTCAACCCGGGACACGGGAGCCCCAGCATTTT.

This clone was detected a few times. CDR3 sequence (DNA): TGTGCCAGCAGTTACGAGGGAGGTAGCACTGAAGCTTTCTTT. Its protein is CASSYEGGSTEAFF. The chain is built from TRBV6-5 and TRBJ1-1; unclear D gene. The CDR3 extends over 14 amino acids. Per the germline V gene, CDR1 is MNHEY and CDR2 is SVGAGI. The V end was cut by 2 bases, the J end by 4 bases, with 11 bases between.

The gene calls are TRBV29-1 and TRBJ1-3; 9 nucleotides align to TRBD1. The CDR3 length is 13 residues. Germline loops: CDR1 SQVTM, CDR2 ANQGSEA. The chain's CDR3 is CPQQGAIGNTIYF. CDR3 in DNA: TGCCCCCAACAGGGGGCGATCGGAAACACCATATATTTT.